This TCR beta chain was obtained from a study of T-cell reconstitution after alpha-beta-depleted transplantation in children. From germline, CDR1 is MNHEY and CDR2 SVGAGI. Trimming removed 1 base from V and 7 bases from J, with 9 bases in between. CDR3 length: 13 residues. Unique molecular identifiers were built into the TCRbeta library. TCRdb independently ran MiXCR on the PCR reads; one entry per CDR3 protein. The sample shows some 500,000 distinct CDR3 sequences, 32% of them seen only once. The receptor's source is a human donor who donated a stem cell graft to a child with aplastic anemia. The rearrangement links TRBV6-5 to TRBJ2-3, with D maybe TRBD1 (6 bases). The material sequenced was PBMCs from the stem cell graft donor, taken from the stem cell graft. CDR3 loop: CASSYWDIYTQYF. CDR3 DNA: TGTGCCAGCAGTTACTGGGACATTTATACGCAGTATTTT.